This T cell receptor beta chain appears in the sequencing data of a study of OX40 agonist ivuxolimab in advanced cancers. Produced via immunoSEQ multiplex PCR; TCRdb's table is partial and in-frame only. The profile shows fewer than 85,000 clones, roughly 86% of them singletons. Sequencing was performed on CD4+ or CD8+ T cells sorted from blood, taken in a trial of the OX40 agonist ivuxolimab. This clonotype originated in an adult with an advanced solid tumor such as melanoma, head and neck, liver or kidney cancer.

Here the CDR3 DNA reads TGTGCCAGCAGCGTCTTTAAAGATACGCAGTATTTT. It codes for CASSVFKDTQYF. The chain employs TRBV9 and TRBJ2-3, with unresolved D. Germline lookup yields CDR1 SGDLS and CDR2 YYNGEE. The CDR3 contains 12 residues. V shed 2 bases and J shed 5 bases, with 6 bases lying between them.